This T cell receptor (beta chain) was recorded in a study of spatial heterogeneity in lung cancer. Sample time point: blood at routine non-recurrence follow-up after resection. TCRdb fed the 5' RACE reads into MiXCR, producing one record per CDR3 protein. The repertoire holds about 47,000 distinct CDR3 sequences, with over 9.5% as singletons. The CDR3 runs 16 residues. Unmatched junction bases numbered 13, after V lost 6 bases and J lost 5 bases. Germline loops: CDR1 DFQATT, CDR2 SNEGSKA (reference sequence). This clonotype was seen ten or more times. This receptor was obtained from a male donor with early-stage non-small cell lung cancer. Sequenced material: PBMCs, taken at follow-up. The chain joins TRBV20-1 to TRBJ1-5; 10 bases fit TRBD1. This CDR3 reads CSAKHPTGTGDQPQHF. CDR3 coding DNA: TGCAGTGCCAAACACCCCACAGGGACAGGGGATCAGCCCCAGCATTTT.